This TCR beta chain was observed in a study of regulatory T cells in long-lasting Graves disease. With iRepertoire HTBI primers and Arm-PCR of CDR3 regions, TCR beta libraries were built. TCRdb reprocessed the multiplex PCR reads with MiXCR, giving one entry per CDR3 protein. The data contain about 310,000 distinct CDR3 sequences, roughly 18% of them singletons. This CDR3 is built from 16 residues. Germline CDR1 is SGHDT and CDR2 is YYEEEE. V lost 0 bases and J lost 0; bases outside the gene matches: 2. Time point indicated: newly diagnosed GD, antithyroid drugs for less than 3 months. The TCR library was prepared using RNA isolated from PBMCs.

The starting material was peripheral blood mononuclear cells (PBMCs), obtained at new diagnosis, from a patient treated with antithyroid drugs. This TCR came from a female donor with Graves disease. The chain couples TRBV5-6 to TRBJ2-1; 8 positions agree with TRBD2. For the CDR3, the DNA is TGTGCCAGCAGCTTGGGCGGGAGGAGCTCCTACAATGAGCAGTTCTTC. Translation: CASSLGGRSSYNEQFF.